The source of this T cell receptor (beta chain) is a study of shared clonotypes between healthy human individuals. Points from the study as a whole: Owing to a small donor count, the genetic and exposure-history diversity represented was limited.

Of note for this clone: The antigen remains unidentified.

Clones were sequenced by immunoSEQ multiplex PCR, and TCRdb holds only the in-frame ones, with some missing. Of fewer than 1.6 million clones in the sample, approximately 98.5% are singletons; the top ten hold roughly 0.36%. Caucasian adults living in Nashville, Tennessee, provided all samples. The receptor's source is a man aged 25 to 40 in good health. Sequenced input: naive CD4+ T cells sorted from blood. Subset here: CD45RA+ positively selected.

CDR3 protein: CASSLALAGAHYEQYF. Here the CDR3 DNA reads TGTGCCAGCAGCTTAGCCCTAGCGGGAGCCCACTACGAGCAGTACTTC. The J gene is TRBJ2-7, the V gene TRBV7-9; 10 nucleotides agree with TRBD2. The germline gives CDR1 SEHNR, CDR2 FQNEAQ (reference sequence). The CDR3 runs to 16 residues. The J segment lost 3 bases and the V segment lost 0 bases, leaving 5 bases of the junction unmatched.